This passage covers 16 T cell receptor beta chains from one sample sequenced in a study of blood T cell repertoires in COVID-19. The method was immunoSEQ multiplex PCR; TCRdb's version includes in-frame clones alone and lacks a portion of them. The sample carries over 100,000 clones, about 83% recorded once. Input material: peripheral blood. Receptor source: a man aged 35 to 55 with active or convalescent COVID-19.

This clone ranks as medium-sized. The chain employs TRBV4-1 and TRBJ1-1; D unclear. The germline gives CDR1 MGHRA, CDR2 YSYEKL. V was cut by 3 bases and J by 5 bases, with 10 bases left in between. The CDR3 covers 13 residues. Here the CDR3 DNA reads TGCGCCAGCAGCCACCGGTCGGAGACTGAAGCTTTCTTT. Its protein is CASSHRSETEAFF.

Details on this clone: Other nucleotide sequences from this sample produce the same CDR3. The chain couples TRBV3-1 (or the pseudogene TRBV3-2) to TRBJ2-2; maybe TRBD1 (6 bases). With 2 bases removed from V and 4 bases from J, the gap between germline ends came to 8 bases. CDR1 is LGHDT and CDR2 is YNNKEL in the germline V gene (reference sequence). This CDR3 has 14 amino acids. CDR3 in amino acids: CASSQRGGTGELFF. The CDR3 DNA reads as TGTGCCAGCAGCCAAAGAGGGGGCACCGGGGAGCTGTTTTTT.

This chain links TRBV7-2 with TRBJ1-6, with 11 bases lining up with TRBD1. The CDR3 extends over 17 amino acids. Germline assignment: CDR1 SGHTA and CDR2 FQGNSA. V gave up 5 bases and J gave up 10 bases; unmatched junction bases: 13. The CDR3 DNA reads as TGTGCCAGCAGCCGTCGTATCCCCGGGACAGGGGGGTCACCCCTCCACTTT. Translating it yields CASSRRIPGTGGSPLHF.

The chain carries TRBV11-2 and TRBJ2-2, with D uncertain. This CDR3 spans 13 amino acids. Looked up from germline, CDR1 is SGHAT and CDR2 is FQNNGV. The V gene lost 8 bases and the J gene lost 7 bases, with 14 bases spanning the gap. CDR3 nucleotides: TGTGCCAGCTATGGGCCCCCCCGCGGGGAGCTGTTTTTT. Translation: CASYGPPRGELFF.

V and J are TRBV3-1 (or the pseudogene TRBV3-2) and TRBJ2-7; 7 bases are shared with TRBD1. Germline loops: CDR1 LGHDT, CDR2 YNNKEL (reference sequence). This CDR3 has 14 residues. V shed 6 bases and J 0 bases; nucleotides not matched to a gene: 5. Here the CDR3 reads CASRPRQGSYEQYF. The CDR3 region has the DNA TGTGCCAGCAGACCTAGACAGGGCTCCTACGAGCAGTACTTC.

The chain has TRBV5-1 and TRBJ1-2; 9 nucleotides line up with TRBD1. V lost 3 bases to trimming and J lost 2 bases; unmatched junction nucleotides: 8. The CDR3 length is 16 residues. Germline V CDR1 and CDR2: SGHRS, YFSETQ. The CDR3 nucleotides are TGCGCCAGCAGCTATGGGGGGACAGGGACCAACTATGGCTACACCTTC. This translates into CASSYGGTGTNYGYTF.

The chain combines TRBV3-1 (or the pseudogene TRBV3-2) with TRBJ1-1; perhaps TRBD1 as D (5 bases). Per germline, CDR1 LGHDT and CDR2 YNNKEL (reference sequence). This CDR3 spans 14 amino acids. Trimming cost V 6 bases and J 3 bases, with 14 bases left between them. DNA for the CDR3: TGTGCCAGCAGGCCCGGGGGGTCCCACACTGAAGCTTTCTTT. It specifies CASRPGGSHTEAFF.

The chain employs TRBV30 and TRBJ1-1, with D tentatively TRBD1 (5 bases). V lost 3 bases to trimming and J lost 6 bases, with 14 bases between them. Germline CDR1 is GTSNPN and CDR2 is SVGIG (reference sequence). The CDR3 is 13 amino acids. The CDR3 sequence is CAWRVQGRAEAFF. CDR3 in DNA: TGTGCCTGGAGGGTGCAGGGCCGCGCTGAAGCTTTCTTT.

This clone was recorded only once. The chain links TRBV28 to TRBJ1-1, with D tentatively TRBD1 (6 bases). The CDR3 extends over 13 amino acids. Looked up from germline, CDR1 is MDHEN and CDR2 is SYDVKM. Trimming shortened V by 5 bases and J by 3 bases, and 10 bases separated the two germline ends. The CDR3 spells CASSVRGDTEAFF. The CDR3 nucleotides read TGTGCCAGCAGTGTCAGGGGAGACACTGAAGCTTTCTTT.

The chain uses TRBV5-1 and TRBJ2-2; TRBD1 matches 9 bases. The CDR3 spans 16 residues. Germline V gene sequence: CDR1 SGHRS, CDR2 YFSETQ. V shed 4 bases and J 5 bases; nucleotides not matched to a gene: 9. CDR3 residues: CASSVPGQGRTGELFF. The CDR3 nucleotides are TGCGCCAGCAGCGTCCCGGGACAGGGTAGAACCGGGGAGCTGTTTTTT.

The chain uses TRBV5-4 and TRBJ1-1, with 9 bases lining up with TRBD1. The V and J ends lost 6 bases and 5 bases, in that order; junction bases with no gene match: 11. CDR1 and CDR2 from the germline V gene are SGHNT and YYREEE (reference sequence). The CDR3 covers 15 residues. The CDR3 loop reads CASIRRTGALTEAFF. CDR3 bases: TGTGCCAGCATAAGACGGACAGGGGCCCTAACTGAAGCTTTCTTT.

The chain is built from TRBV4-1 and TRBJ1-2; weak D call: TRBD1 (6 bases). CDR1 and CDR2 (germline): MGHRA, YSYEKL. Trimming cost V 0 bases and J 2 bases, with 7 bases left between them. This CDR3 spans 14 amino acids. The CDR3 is CASSQDDRNYGYTF. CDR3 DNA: TGCGCCAGCAGCCAAGACGACAGGAACTATGGCTACACCTTC.

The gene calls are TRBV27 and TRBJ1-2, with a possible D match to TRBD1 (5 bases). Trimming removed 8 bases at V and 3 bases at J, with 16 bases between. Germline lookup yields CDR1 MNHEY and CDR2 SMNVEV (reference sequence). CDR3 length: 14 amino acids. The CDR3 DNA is TGTGCCAGCCGGAGGGCAGGGACCGACTATGGCTACACCTTC. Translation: CASRRAGTDYGYTF.

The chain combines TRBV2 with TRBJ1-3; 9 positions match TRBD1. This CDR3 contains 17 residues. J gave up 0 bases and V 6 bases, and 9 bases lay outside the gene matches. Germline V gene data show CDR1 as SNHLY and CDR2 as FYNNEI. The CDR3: CASRGQGSPLSGNTIYF. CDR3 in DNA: TGTGCCAGCAGGGGACAGGGATCCCCTCTCTCTGGAAACACCATATATTTT.

DNA of the CDR3: TGTGCCAGTAGACAGGCTGGGGTCTCTGGAAACACCATATATTTT. Protein sequence: CASRQAGVSGNTIYF. The chain links TRBV7-9 to TRBJ1-3; the D gene is possibly TRBD1 (6 bases). The V gene lost 9 bases and the J gene lost 0 bases, with 15 bases spanning the gap. CDR1 and CDR2 (germline): SEHNR, FQNEAQ (reference sequence). The length of the CDR3 is 15 residues. Full variable domain (outside the CDR3, taken from reference TRBV7-9 and TRBJ1-3): DTGVSQNPRHKITKRGQNVTFRCDPISEHNRLYWYRQTLGQGPEFLTYFQNEAQLEKSRLLSDRFSAERPKGSFSTLEIQRTEQGDSAMYLCASRQAGVSGNTIYFGEGSWLTVV.

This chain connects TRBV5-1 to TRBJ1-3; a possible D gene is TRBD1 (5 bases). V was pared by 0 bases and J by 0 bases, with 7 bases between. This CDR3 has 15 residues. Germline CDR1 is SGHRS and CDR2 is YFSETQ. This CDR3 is CASSLGQISGNTIYF. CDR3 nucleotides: TGCGCCAGCAGCTTGGGACAGATCTCTGGAAACACCATATATTTT. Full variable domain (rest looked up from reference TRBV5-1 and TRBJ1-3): KAGVTQTPRYLIKTRGQQVTLSCSPISGHRSVSWYQQTPGQGLQFLFEYFSETQRNKGNFPGRFSGRQFSNSRSEMNVSTLELGDSALYLCASSLGQISGNTIYFGEGSWLTVV.